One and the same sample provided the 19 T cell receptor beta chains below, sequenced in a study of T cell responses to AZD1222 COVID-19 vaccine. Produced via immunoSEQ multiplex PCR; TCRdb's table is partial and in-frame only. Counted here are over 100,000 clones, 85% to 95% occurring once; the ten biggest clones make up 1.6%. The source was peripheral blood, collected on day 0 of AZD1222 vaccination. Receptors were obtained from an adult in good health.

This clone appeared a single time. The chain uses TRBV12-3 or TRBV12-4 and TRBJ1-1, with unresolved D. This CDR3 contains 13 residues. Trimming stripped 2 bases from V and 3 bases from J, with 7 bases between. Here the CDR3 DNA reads TGTGCCAGCAGTTTAAGTGGAGACACTGAAGCTTTCTTT. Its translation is CASSLSGDTEAFF.

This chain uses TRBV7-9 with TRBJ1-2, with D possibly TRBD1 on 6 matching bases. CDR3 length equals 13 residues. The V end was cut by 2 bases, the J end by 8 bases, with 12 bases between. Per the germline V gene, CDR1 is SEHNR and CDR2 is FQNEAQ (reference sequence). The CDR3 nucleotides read TGTGCCAGCAGCTTACGGGGGCGGGGAGGCTACACCTTC. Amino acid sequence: CASSLRGRGGYTF.

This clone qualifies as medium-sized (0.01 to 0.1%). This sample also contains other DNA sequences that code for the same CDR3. The CDR3 reads CSARDNYEQYF. The CDR3 DNA reads as TGCAGTGCTCGGGACAATTACGAGCAGTACTTC. V is TRBV20-1 and J is TRBJ2-7; D may be TRBD1 (6 bases). Germline loops: CDR1 DFQATT, CDR2 SNEGSKA (reference sequence). V lost 5 bases and J 4 bases, leaving 9 bases between the germline ends. CDR3 length: 11 amino acids.

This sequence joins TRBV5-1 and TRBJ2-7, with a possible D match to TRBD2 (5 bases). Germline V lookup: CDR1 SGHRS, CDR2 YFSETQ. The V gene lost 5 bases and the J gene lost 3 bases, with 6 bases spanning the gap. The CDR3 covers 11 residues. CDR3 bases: TGCGCCAGCAGAGGGAGCTACGAGCAGTACTTC. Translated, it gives CASRGSYEQYF.

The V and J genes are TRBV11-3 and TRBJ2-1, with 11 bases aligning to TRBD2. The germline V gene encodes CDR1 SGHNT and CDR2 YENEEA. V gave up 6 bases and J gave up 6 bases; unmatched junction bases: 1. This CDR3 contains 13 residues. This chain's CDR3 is CASRLAGGNEQFF. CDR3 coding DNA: TGTGCCAGCAGGCTAGCGGGGGGCAATGAGCAGTTCTTC.

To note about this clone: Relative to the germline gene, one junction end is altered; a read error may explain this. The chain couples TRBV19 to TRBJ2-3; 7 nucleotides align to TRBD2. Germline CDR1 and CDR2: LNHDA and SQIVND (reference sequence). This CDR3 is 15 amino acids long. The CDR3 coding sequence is TGTGCCAGTAGTAGGAGCGGGGCTAGCAGAGATACGCAGTATTTT. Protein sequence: CASSRSGASRDTQYF.

The CDR3 is CASGLFRGQDNSPLHF. In nucleotides, the CDR3 is TGTGCTAGTGGTTTGTTCAGGGGGCAGGATAATTCACCCCTCCACTTT. This sequence joins TRBV12-5 and TRBJ1-6; 8 bases align to TRBD1. The CDR3 sequence is 16 residues long. The germline V gene has CDR1 LGHNT and CDR2 FRNRAP. J was trimmed by 5 bases and V by 2 bases; bases with no gene match: 5.

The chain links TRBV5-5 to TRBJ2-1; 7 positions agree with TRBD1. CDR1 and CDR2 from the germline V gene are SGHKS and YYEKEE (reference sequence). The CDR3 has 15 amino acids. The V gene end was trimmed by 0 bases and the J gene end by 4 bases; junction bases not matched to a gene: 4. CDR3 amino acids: CASSLEGGAYNEQFF. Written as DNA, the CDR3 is TGTGCCAGCAGCTTGGAAGGGGGCGCTTACAATGAGCAGTTCTTC.

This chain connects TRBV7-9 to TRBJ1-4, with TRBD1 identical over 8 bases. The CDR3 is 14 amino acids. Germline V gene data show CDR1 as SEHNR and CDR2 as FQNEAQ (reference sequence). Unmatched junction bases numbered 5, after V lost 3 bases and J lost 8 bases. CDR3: CASSLDREREKLFF. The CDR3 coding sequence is TGTGCCAGCAGCTTGGACAGGGAAAGGGAAAAACTGTTTTTT.

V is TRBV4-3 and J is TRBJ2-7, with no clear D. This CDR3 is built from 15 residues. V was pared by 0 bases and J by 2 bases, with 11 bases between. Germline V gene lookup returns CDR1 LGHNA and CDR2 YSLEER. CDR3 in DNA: TGCGCCAGCAGCCAAGATCAGAGCGTGGCCTACGAGCAGTACTTC. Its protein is CASSQDQSVAYEQYF.

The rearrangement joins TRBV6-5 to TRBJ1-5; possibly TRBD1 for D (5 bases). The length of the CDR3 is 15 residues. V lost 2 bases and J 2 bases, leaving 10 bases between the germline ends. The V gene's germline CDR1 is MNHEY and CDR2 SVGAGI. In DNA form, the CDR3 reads TGTGCCAGCAGTTACAAGGGGTCAGGCAATCAGCCCCAGCATTTT. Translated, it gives CASSYKGSGNQPQHF.

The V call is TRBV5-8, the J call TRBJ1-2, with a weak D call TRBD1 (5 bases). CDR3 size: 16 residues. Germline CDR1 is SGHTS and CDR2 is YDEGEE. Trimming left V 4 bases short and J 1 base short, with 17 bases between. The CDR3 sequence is CASSNGETGDNYGYTF. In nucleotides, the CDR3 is TGTGCCAGCAGCAACGGAGAGACGGGGGATAACTATGGCTACACCTTC.

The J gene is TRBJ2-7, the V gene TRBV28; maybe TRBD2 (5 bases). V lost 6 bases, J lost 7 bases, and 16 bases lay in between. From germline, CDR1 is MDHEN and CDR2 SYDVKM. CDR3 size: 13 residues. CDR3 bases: TGTGCCAGCAGGTCGTCCGGGAACCAAGAGCAGTACTTC. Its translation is CASRSSGNQEQYF.

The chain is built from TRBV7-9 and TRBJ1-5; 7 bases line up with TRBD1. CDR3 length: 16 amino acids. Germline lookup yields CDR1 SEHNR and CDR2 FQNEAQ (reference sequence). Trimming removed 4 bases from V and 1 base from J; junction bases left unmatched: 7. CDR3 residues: CASSWGQPRSNQPQHF. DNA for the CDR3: TGTGCCAGCAGCTGGGGACAGCCGAGGAGCAATCAGCCCCAGCATTTT. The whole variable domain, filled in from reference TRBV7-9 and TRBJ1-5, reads DTGVSQNPRHKITKRGQNVTFRCDPISEHNRLYWYRQTLGQGPEFLTYFQNEAQLEKSRLLSDRFSAERPKGSFSTLEIQRTEQGDSAMYLCASSWGQPRSNQPQHFGDGTRLSIL.

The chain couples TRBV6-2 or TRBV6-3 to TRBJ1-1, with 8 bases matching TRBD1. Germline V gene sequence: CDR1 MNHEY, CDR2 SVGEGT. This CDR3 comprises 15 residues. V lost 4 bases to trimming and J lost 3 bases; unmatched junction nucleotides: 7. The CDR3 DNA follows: TGTGCCAGCAGTTCGGACAGGGTCTTGGACACTGAAGCTTTCTTT. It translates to CASSSDRVLDTEAFF.

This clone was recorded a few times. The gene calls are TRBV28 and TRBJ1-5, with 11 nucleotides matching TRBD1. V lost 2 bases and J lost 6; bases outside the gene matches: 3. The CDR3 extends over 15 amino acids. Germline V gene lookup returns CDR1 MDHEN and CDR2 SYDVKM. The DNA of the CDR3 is TGTGCCAGCAGTTTAGGGACAGGGGGTTTTCAGCCCCAGCATTTT. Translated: CASSLGTGGFQPQHF.

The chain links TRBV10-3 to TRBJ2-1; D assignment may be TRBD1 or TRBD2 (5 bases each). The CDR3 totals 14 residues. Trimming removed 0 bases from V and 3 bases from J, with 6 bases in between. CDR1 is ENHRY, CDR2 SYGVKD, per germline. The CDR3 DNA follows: TGTGCCATCAGTGAGTCGAGGGGCTACAATGAGCAGTTCTTC. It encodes CAISESRGYNEQFF.

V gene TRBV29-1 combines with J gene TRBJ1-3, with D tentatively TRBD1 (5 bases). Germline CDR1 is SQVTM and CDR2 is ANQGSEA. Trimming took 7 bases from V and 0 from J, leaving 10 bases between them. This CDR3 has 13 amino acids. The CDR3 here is CSAGGISGNTIYF. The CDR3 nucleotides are TGCAGCGCTGGGGGAATCTCTGGAAACACCATATATTTT.

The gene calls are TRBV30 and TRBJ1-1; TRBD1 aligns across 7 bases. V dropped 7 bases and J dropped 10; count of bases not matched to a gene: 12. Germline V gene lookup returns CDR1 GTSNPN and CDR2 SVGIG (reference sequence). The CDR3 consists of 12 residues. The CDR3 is CALVSGQRGAFF. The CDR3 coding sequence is TGTGCCTTGGTGTCGGGACAGCGGGGAGCTTTCTTT.